The clone carrying this T cell receptor (beta chain) was picked up a small number of times. This CDR3 contains 14 residues. Germline V lookup: CDR1 SGHVS, CDR2 FQNEAQ. V was pared by 8 bases and J by 8 bases, with 16 bases between. TCRdb re-called the RT-PCR reads with MiXCR, one entry per CDR3 protein. Of 550,000 to 750,000 distinct CDR3 sequences in the sample, about 14% are singletons; the top ten hold roughly 4%. What was sequenced was memory CD4+ T cells from blood. The source of this sequence is a female donor in good health, serving as a healthy control. The chain joins TRBV7-8 to TRBJ1-6; weak D call: TRBD1 (5 bases). The CDR3 bases are TGTGCCAGCCACCTGGGGCAGTTCGATTCACCCCTCCACTTT. The encoded protein is CASHLGQFDSPLHF. The whole variable domain, remainder taken from reference TRBV7-8 and TRBJ1-6, is GAGVSQSPRYKVAKRGQDVALRCDPISGHVSLFWYQQALGQGPEFLTYFQNEAQLDKSGLPSDRFFAERPEGSVSTLKIQRTQQEDSAVYLCASHLGQFDSPLHFGNGTRLTVT.